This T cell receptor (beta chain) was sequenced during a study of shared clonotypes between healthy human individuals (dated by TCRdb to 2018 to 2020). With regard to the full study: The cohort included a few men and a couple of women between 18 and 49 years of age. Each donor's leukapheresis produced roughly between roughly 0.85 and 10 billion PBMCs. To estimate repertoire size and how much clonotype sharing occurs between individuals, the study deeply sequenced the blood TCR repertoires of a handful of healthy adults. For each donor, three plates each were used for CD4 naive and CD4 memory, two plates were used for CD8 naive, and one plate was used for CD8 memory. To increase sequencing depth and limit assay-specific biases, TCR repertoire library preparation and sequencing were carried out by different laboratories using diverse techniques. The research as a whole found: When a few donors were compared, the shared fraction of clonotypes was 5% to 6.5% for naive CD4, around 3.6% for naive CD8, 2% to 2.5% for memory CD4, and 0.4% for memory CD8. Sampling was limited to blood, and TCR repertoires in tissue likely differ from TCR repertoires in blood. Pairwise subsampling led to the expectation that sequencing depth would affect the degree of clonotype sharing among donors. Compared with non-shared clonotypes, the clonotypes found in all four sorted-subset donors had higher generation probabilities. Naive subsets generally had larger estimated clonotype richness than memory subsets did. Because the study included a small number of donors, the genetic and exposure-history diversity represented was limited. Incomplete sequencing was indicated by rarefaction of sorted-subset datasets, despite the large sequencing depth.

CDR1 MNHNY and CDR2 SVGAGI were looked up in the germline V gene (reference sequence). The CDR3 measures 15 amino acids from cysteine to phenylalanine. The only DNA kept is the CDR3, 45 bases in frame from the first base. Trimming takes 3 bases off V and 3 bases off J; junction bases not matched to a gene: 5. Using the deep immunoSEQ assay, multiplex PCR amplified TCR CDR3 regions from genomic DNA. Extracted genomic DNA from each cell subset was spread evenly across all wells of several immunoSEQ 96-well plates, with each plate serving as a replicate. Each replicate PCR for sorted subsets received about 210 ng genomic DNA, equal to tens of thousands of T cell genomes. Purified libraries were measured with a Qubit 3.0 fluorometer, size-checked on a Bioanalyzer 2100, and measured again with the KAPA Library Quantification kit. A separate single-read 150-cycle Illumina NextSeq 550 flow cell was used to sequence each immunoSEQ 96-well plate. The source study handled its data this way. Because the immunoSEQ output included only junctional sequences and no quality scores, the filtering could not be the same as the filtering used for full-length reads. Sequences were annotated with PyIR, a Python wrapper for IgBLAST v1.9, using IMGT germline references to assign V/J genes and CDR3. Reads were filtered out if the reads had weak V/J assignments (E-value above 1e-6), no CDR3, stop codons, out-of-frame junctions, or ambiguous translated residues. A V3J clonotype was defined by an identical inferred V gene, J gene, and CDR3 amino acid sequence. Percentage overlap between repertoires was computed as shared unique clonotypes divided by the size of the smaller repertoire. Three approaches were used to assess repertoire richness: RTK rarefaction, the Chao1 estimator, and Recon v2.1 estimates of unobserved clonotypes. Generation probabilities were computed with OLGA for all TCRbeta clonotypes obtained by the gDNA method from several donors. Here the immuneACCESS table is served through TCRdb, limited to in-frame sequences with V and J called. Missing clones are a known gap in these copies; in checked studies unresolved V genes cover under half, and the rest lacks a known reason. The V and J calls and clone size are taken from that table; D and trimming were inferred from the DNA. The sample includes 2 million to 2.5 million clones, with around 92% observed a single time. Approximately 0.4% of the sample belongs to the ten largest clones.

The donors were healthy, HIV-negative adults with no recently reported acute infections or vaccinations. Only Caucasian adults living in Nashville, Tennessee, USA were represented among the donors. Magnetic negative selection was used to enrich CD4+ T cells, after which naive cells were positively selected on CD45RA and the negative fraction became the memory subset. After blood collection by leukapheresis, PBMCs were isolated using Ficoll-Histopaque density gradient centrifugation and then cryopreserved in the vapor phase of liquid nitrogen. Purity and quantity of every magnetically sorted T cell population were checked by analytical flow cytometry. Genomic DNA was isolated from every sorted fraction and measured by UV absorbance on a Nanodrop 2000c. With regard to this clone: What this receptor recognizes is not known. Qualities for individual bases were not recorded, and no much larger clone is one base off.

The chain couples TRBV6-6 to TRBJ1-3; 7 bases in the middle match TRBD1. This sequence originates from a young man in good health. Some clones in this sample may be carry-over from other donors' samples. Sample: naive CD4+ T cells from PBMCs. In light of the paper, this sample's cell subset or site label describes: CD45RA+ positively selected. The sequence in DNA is TGTGCCAGCAGTTATTTGGGACAGCTTGGAAACACCATATATTTT. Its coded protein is CASSYLGQLGNTIYF.